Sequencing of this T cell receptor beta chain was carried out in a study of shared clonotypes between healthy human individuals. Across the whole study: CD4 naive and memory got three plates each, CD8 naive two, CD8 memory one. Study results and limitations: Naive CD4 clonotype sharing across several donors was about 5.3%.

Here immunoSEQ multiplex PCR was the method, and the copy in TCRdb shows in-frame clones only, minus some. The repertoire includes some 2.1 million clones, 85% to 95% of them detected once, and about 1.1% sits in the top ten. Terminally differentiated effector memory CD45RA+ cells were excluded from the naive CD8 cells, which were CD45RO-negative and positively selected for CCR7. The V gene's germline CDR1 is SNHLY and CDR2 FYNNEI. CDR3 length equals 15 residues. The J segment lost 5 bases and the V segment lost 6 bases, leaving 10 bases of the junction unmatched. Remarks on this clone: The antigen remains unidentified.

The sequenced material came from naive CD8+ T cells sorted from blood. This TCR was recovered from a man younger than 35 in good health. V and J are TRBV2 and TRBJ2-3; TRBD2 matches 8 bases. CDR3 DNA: TGTGCCAGCAGGGAGAGTCGGGGGGGCCAAGATACGCAGTATTTT. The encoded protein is CASRESRGGQDTQYF.